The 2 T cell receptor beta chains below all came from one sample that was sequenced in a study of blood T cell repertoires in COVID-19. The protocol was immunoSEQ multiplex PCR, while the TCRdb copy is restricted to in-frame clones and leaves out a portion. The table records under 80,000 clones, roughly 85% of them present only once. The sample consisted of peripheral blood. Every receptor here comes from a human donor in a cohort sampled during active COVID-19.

The CDR3 is CAWSGGTSAYNEQFF. CDR3 sequence (DNA): TGTGCCTGGAGTGGAGGGACTAGCGCTTACAATGAGCAGTTCTTC. V and J are TRBV30 and TRBJ2-1, with 10 bases that match TRBD2. Trimming cost V 1 base and J 4 bases; bases outside gene matches: 4. This CDR3 contains 15 residues. From germline, CDR1 is GTSNPN and CDR2 SVGIG (reference sequence).

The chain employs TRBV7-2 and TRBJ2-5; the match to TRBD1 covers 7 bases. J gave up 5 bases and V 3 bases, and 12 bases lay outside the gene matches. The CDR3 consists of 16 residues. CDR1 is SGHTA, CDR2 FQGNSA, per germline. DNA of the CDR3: TGTGCCAGCAGCTTGGGGACAGTCAAGAGTCGGGAGACCCAGTACTTC. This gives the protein CASSLGTVKSRETQYF.